The rows below give T cell receptor beta chains drawn from one sample of a study of CD8+ T cells in alopecia areata. The method was immunoSEQ multiplex PCR; TCRdb's version includes in-frame clones alone and lacks a portion of them. The sample yields about 180,000 clones, about 63% seen once. The material was CD4+ T cells sorted from blood, obtained at week 0. The receptors stem from a human donor with alopecia areata. CDR3s include the opening cysteine and the closing phenylalanine or tryptophan. A D gene is named only where the DNA matches it firmly. Rows give clone size only sometimes, using once, few, many, or a class for an expanded clone.

d_call,clone_size,v_call,j_call,cdr3_aa,cdr3_nt
TRBD1,.,TRBV9,TRBJ2-5,CASSGTGTDQETQYF,TGTGCCAGCAGCGGCACCGGGACAGATCAAGAGACCCAGTACTTC
.,.,TRBV30,TRBJ2-7,CAWSVQQGLTYEQYF,TGTGCCTGGAGTGTACAACAGGGCCTAACCTACGAGCAGTACTTC
.,once,TRBV5-1,TRBJ2-3,CASSFQGISTDTQYF,TGCGCCAGCAGCTTTCAGGGGATTAGCACAGATACGCAGTATTTT
TRBD1,.,TRBV4-1,TRBJ2-1,CASSPKGSQGGYNEQFF,TGCGCCAGCAGCCCAAAGGGATCACAGGGGGGTTACAATGAGCAGTTCTTC
.,.,TRBV5-1,TRBJ2-3,CASSPGRGAGDTQYF,TGCGCCAGCAGCCCCGGACGGGGGGCCGGTGATACGCAGTATTTT
.,.,TRBV6-5,TRBJ1-1,CASRRAQNTEAFF,TGTGCCAGCAGGAGGGCGCAGAACACTGAAGCTTTCTTT
.,.,TRBV2,TRBJ2-5,CASSGNSQETQYF,TGTGCCAGCAGTGGAAACAGCCAAGAGACCCAGTACTTC
.,.,TRBV10-3,TRBJ2-1,CAISVSLAGSEQFF,TGTGCCATCAGTGTCTCCCTTGCTGGGAGTGAGCAGTTCTTC
TRBD1,.,TRBV29-1,TRBJ1-2,CSAGGGRAKNGYTF,TGCAGCGCCGGAGGGGGCAGGGCGAAGAATGGCTACACCTTC
TRBD1,few,TRBV30,TRBJ2-2,CAWSRGINTGELFF,TGTGCCTGGAGCAGGGGGATAAACACCGGGGAGCTGTTTTTT
TRBD2,once,TRBV7-2,TRBJ2-5,CASSFRTSGGTYF,TGTGCCAGCAGCTTCCGGACTAGCGGGGGGACTTACTTC
TRBD2,.,TRBV6-5,TRBJ2-3,CASSGTTTDTQYF,TGTGCCAGCAGCGGGACTACCACAGATACGCAGTATTTT
TRBD1,few,TRBV4-2,TRBJ1-6,CASSQEVTGGNSPLHF,TGTGCCAGCAGCCAAGAAGTGACAGGGGGTAACTCACCCCTCCACTTT